This TCR beta chain was found in a study of blood T cells in healthy people across ages. PCR was performed a second time for roughly 7 to 11 cycles using a sample-barcoded 5' primer and a J-beta primer mix. TCRdb processed the 5' RACE reads anew with MiXCR; each CDR3 protein has one entry. The sample lists 1.5 million to 2 million distinct CDR3 sequences; less than 50% were seen once. This CDR3 contains 14 residues. Germline V CDR1 and CDR2: SGHVS, FNYEAQ. V trimming: 1 base; J trimming: 10 bases; junction bases outside the gene matches: 7. Source material: blood. This chain connects TRBV7-6 to TRBJ2-1; 7 nucleotides match TRBD2. The clonotype was recovered from a woman in her 40s in good health. The CDR3 sequence is CASSLVLSGLEQFF. CDR3 coding DNA: TGTGCCAGCAGCTTAGTTCTTTCGGGACTAGAGCAGTTCTTC.